Described below is a single T cell receptor beta chain sequence and its context. Antigen: not known. This CDR3 region has 17 residues. V lost 0 bases and J lost 0, with 10 bases in between. Germline CDR1 and CDR2: SGHRS and YFSETQ. The sample is drawn from a study of Ad26.COV2.S vaccination and SARS-CoV-2 variants. Treatment described: roughly 19 received Ad26.COV2.S at low or high dose, single or two shots; about 5 received placebo; per-sample allocation not given. Sampling was done on day 63 after the first vaccine or placebo injection. Points from the study as a whole: A substantial breadth of spike-specific CD8+ and CD4+ T cell responses after vaccination has been reported. Participants in the vaccine arm had higher spike-specific TCR breadth; placebo recipients had lower. With respect to non-spike TCR breadth, vaccine and placebo recipients were similar.

This table comes from immunoSEQ multiplex PCR, and its TCRdb copy is limited to in-frame clones, with some not included. Here the sample spans hundreds of thousands of clones, about 87% being singletons. The TCR originated in a person aged 18-60 years who received the Ad26.COV2.S COVID-19 vaccine or a placebo. The source was peripheral blood, collected in a trial of Ad26.COV2.S vaccine versus placebo. The gene calls are TRBV5-1 and TRBJ1-6; D is undetermined. The CDR3 sequence is CASSLDLASSYNSPLHF. DNA of the CDR3: TGCGCCAGCAGCTTGGATCTGGCAAGCTCCTATAATTCACCCCTCCACTTT. The full variable domain, in which reference TRBV5-1 and TRBJ1-6 provide the parts outside the CDR3, is KAGVTQTPRYLIKTRGQQVTLSCSPISGHRSVSWYQQTPGQGLQFLFEYFSETQRNKGNFPGRFSGRQFSNSRSEMNVSTLELGDSALYLCASSLDLASSYNSPLHFGNGTRLTVT.